This T cell receptor (beta chain) is drawn from a study of T cell changes during pregnancy in multiple sclerosis. With 6 bases removed from V and 4 bases from J, the gap between germline ends came to 18 bases. This CDR3 contains 15 residues. Germline CDR1 reads MNHEY; CDR2 reads SVGAGI. TCRdb's table, derived via immunoSEQ multiplex PCR, lists solely in-frame clones and lacks some. The table shows 25,000 to 35,000 clones, with 90% to 95% occurring only once. This specimen consisted of peripheral blood, obtained in the first trimester of pregnancy. V is TRBV6-5 and J is TRBJ1-2; D unclear. This sequence was found in a female donor in good health, enrolled as a control in a pregnancy study. Here the CDR3 DNA reads TGTGCCAGCAGCCAGGACCGGGATATCTTCTATGGCTACACCTTC. This translates into CASSQDRDIFYGYTF.